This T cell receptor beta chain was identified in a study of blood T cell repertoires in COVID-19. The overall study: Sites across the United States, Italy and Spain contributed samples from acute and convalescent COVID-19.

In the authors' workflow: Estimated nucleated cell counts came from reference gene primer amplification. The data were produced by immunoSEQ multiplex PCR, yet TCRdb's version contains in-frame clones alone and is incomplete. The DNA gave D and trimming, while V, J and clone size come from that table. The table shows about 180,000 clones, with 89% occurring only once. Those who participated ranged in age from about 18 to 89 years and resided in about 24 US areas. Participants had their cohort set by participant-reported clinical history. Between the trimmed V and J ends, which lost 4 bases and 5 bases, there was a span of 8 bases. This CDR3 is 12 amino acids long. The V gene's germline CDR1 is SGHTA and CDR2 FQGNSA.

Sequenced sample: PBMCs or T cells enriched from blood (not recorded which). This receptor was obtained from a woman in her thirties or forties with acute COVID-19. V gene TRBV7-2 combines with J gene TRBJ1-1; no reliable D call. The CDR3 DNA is TGTGCCAGCAGCTCCCTCGTTACTGAAGCTTTCTTT. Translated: CASSSLVTEAFF.